This T cell receptor (beta chain) was profiled in a study of blood T cell repertoires in COVID-19. Cohort allocation depended upon clinical history that participants reported. In Cohort 3, a recovered donor had either two negative PCRs, clearance, or symptom resolution. The CDR3 consists of 14 residues. Germline V gene lookup returns CDR1 MNHEY and CDR2 SVGAGI. Trimming pared 6 bases from V and 1 base from J, leaving 9 bases between. The authors' processing: Reference gene primer amplification gave estimated nucleated cell counts. Produced via immunoSEQ multiplex PCR; TCRdb's table is partial and in-frame only. V, J and clone size derive from that table, while D and trimming were established from the DNA sequence. The sample records about half a million clones, approximately 91% being singletons.

The chain uses TRBV6-5 and TRBJ1-4; D unresolved. What was sequenced was PBMCs or T cells enriched from blood (not recorded which). The clonotype comes from a woman between 55 and 75 years old who had recovered from COVID-19. The CDR3, as DNA: TGTGCCAGCAGAAGGACTTTAACTAATGAAAAACTGTTTTTT. Translation gives CASRRTLTNEKLFF.